A selection of T cell receptor beta chains follows, all from one sample in a study of blood T cell repertoires in COVID-19. Here immunoSEQ multiplex PCR was the method, and the copy in TCRdb shows in-frame clones only, minus some. Of 30,000 to 40,000 clones listed, over 60% are singletons. The sequenced sample was peripheral blood. These receptors originate from a human donor in a cohort sampled during active COVID-19. Each CDR3 is given with its conserved first and last residue. A D gene is named only where the DNA matches it firmly. Only some rows state a clone size, as once, few, many or a class for expanded clones.

TRBD1,-,TRBV6-5,TRBJ1-2,TGTGCCAGCAGTTGGACAGGGAAGTACGTAGGCTACACCTTC,CASSWTGKYVGYTF
-,-,TRBV29-1,TRBJ1-1,TGCAGCGTCCGAGGGGGGGCCACTGAAGCTTTCTTT,CSVRGGATEAFF
-,-,TRBV21-1,TRBJ2-7,TGTGCCAGCAGCCAGGGGGCCTCCTACGAGCAGTACTTC,CASSQGASYEQYF
-,-,TRBV10-3,TRBJ2-6,TGTGCCATCAGCCCGGCTGGGGCCAACGTCCTGACTTTC,CAISPAGANVLTF
-,-,TRBV6-5,TRBJ2-1,TGTGCCAGCCGTTTAGGCCCTCCGGGTGAGCAGTTCTTC,CASRLGPPGEQFF
-,-,TRBV27,TRBJ2-2,TGTGCCAGCAGTTTATCCCCCGGGACTTATAACACCGGGGAGCTGTTTTTT,CASSLSPGTYNTGELFF
TRBD1,-,TRBV4-1,TRBJ2-3,TGCGCCAGCAGCCAACAGGACAGGTATACGAATACGCAGTATTTT,CASSQQDRYTNTQYF
-,-,TRBV20-1,TRBJ1-1,TGCAGTGCCGGCAGGGATACTGAAGCTTTCTTT,CSAGRDTEAFF
-,-,TRBV27,TRBJ2-1,TGTGCCAGCAGTTCCGACAGGAGCTCCTACAATGAGCAGTTCTTC,CASSSDRSSYNEQFF
-,-,TRBV28,TRBJ2-1,TGTGCCAGCATGGAGAGGGCAACCTACAATGAGCAGTTCTTC,CASMERATYNEQFF
-,-,TRBV5-1,TRBJ2-1,TGCGCCAGCAGCTTTCAGCGGGTCTACAATGAGCAGTTCTTC,CASSFQRVYNEQFF
TRBD2,-,TRBV4-1,TRBJ2-2,TGCGCCAGCAGCCAAGATCCGTTCGGAGCGGGGGGGCTCGACACCGGGGAGCTGTTTTTT,CASSQDPFGAGGLDTGELFF
TRBD2,-,TRBV7-2,TRBJ2-3,TGTGCCAGCAGCACTACTAGCGGGAGGAATACGCAGTATTTT,CASSTTSGRNTQYF
-,once,TRBV20-1,TRBJ1-5,TGCAGTGCTAGTCGGGTCCATAGCAATCAGCCCCAGCATTTT,CSASRVHSNQPQHF
TRBD1,-,TRBV18,TRBJ2-7,TGTGCCAGCTTTGGGGACAGCCCTACCTACGAGCAGTACTTC,CASFGDSPTYEQYF
TRBD1,few,TRBV6-5,TRBJ1-2,TGTGCCAGCAGTTACTCGCGGGACAGGGGGTATGGCTACACCTTC,CASSYSRDRGYGYTF
-,-,TRBV18,TRBJ1-1,TGTGCCAGCTCATCTGATACAGGGATGAACACTGAAGCTTTCTTT,CASSSDTGMNTEAFF
-,-,TRBV12-3/TRBV12-4,TRBJ1-5,TGTGCCAGCAGTCCGACAGGTTTTCAGCCCCAGCATTTT,CASSPTGFQPQHF
TRBD1,-,TRBV5-1,TRBJ2-3,TGCGCCAGCAGCACCCTACAGGGGGGCCGCACAGATACGCAGTATTTT,CASSTLQGGRTDTQYF
-,large,TRBV18,TRBJ2-1,TGTGCCAGCTCACCACCGTCCAGGGGAAAAGGCAATGAGCAGTTCTTC,CASSPPSRGKGNEQFF
-,-,TRBV29-1,TRBJ1-4,TGCAGCGTTGTCATGTCTGAAAAACTGTTTTTT,CSVVMSEKLFF
TRBD2,few,TRBV7-6,TRBJ2-1,TGTGCCAGCAGCTTATCAGGGACTAGCGGGAGGTATGAGCAGTTCTTC,CASSLSGTSGRYEQFF
TRBD2,few,TRBV29-1,TRBJ2-3,TGCAGCGTTGAAGATCCCCTAGCGGTTAGCACAGATACGCAGTATTTT,CSVEDPLAVSTDTQYF
TRBD2,-,TRBV4-2,TRBJ2-7,TGTGCCAGCAGCCAGGAGCTCCTTAGCGGGAGGGTCTCCTACGAGCAGTACTTC,CASSQELLSGRVSYEQYF